This T cell receptor (beta chain) was found in a study of T cell changes during pregnancy in multiple sclerosis. Generated by immunoSEQ multiplex PCR, the TCRdb table keeps only in-frame clones and is missing some. Of 75,000 to 80,000 clones detected, about nine tenths appear once; the ten largest clones hold 1.5% to 2%. The CDR3 loop spans 15 amino acids. V lost 5 bases to trimming and J lost 2 bases; unmatched junction nucleotides: 9. The germline gives CDR1 ENHRY, CDR2 SYGVKD. The chain uses TRBV10-3 and TRBJ2-7; TRBD2 matches 7 bases. Sequenced material: peripheral blood, taken before pregnancy. This sequence was found in a female donor with multiple sclerosis, enrolled in a pregnancy study. The CDR3 DNA is TGTGCCATCAGTAAGACCGCCGGGAGGACCTACGAGCAGTACTTC. Translation gives CAISKTAGRTYEQYF.